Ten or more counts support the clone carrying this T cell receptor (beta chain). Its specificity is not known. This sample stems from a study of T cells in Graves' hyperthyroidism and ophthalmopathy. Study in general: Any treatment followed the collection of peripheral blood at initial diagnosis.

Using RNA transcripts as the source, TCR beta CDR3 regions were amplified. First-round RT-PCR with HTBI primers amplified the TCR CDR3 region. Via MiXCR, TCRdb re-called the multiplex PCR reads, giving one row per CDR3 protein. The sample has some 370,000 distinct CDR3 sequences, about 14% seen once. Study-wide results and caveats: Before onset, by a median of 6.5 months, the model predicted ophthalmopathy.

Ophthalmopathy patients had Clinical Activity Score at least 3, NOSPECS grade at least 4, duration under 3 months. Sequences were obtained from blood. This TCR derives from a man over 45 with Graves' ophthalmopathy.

Written as DNA, the CDR3 is TGTGCCAGTAGTATTGAGGGTAACACCGGGGAGCTGTTTTTT. Amino acids: CASSIEGNTGELFF. The rearrangement uses TRBV19 and TRBJ2-2, with D possibly TRBD2 on 5 matching bases. Trimming took 3 bases from V and 2 from J, leaving 7 bases between them. The CDR3 is 14 amino acids. Germline loops: CDR1 LNHDA, CDR2 SQIVND (reference sequence).